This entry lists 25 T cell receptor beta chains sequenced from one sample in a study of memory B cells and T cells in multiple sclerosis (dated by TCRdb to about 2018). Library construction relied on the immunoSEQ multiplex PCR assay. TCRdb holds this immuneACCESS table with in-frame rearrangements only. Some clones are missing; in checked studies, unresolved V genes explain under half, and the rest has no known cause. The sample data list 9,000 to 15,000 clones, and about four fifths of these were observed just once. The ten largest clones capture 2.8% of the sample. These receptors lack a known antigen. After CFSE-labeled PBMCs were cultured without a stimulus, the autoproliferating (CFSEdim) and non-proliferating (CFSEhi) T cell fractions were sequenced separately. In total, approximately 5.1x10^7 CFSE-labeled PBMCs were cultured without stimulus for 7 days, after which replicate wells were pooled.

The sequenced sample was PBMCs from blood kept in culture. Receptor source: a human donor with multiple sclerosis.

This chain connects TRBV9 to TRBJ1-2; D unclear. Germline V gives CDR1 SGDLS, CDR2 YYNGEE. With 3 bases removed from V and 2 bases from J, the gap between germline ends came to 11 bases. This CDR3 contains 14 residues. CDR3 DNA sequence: TGTGCCAGCAGCGCCGACGGTGGAAACTATGGCTACACCTTC. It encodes CASSADGGNYGYTF.

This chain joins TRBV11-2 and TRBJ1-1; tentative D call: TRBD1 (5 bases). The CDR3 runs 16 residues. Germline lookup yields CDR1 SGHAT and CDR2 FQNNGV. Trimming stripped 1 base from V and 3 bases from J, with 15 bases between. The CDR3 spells CASSLAGRKSHTEAFF. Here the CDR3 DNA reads TGTGCCAGCAGCTTAGCGGGGCGGAAATCTCACACTGAAGCTTTCTTT.

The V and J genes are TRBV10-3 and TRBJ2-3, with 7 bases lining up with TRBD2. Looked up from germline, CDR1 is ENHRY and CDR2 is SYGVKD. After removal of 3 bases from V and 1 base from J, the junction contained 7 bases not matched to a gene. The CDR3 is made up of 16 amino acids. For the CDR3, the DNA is TGTGCCATCAGTGAAGCAAGGCTAGCGGGCACAGATACGCAGTATTTT. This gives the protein CAISEARLAGTDTQYF.

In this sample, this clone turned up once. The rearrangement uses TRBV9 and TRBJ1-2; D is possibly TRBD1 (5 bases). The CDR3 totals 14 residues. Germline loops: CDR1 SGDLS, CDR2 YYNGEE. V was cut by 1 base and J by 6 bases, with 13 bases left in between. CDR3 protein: CASSVRQGGDGYTF. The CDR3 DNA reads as TGTGCCAGCAGCGTAAGACAAGGAGGGGATGGCTACACCTTC.

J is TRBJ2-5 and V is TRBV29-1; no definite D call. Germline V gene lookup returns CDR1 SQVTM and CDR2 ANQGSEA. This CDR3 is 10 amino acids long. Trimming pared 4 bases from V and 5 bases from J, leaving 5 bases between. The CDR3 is CSVASETQYF. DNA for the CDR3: TGCAGCGTTGCCAGCGAGACCCAGTACTTC. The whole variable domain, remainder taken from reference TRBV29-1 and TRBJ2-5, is SAVISQKPSRDICQRGTSLTIQCQVDSQVTMMFWYRQQPGQSLTLIATANQGSEATYESGFVIDKFPISRPNLTFSTLTVSNMSPEDSSIYLCSVASETQYFGPGTRLLVL.

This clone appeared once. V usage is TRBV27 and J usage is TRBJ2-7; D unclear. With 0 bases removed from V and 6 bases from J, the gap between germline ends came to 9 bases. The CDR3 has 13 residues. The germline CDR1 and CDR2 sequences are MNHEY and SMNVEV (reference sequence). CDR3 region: CASSLSGSGEQYF. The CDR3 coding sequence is TGTGCCAGCAGTTTATCAGGGTCCGGCGAGCAGTACTTC.

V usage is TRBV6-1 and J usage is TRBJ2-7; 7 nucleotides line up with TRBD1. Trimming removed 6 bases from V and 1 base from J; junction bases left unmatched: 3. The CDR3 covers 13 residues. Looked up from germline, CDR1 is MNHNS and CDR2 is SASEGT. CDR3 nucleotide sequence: TGTGCCAGCAGAAGACAGGGTTCCTACGAGCAGTACTTC. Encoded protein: CASRRQGSYEQYF.

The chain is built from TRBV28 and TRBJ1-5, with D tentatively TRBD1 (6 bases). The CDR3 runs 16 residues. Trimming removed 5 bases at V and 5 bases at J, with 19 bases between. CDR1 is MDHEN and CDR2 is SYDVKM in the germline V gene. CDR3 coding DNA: TGTGCCAGCAGTGCATACCGACAGGTTAATCATCAGCCCCAGCATTTT. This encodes CASSAYRQVNHQPQHF. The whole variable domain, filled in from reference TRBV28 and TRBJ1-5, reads DVKVTQSSRYLVKRTGEKVFLECVQDMDHENMFWYRQDPGLGLRLIYFSYDVKMKEKGDIPEGYSVSREKKERFSLILESASTNQTSMYLCASSAYRQVNHQPQHFGDGTRLSIL.

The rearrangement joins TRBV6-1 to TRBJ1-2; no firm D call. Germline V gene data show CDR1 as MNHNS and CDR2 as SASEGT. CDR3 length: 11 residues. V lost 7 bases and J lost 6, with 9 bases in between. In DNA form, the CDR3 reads TGTGCCAGCAATGGGGTAAATGGCTACACCTTC. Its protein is CASNGVNGYTF.

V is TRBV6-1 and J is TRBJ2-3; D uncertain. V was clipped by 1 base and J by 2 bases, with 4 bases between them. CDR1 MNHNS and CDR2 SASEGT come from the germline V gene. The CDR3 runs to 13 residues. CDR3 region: CASSEDHTDTQYF. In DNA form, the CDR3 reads TGTGCCAGCAGTGAAGACCACACAGATACGCAGTATTTT.

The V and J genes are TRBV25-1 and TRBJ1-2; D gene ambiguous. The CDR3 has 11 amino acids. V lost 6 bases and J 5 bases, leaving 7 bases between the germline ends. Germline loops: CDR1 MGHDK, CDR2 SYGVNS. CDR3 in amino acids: CASSPDYGYTF. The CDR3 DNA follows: TGTGCCAGCAGCCCCGATTATGGCTACACCTTC.

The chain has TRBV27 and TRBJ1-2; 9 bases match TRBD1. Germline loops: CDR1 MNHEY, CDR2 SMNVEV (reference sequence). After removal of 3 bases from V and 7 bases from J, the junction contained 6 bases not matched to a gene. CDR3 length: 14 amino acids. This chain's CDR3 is CASSFRGQGGGYTF. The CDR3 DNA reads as TGTGCCAGCAGTTTCCGGGGACAGGGTGGTGGCTACACCTTC.

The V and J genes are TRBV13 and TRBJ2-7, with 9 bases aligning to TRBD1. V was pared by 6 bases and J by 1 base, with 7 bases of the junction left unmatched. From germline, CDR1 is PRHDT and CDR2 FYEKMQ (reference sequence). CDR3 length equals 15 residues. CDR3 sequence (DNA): TGTGCCAGCAGACCCCCGGGACAGGGTTCCTACGAGCAGTACTTC. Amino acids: CASRPPGQGSYEQYF.

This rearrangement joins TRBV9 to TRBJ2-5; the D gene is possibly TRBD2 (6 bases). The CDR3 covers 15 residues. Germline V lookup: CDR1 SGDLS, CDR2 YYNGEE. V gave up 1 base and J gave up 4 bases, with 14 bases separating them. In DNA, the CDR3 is TGTGCCAGCAGCGTATTGGGCGGGGTCTCAGAGACCCAGTACTTC. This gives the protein CASSVLGGVSETQYF.

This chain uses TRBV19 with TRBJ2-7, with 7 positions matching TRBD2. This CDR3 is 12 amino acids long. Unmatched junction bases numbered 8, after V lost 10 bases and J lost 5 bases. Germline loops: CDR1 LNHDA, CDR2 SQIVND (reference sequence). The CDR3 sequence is CATSGGYHEQYF. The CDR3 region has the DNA TGTGCCACCTCCGGGGGGTACCACGAGCAGTACTTC.

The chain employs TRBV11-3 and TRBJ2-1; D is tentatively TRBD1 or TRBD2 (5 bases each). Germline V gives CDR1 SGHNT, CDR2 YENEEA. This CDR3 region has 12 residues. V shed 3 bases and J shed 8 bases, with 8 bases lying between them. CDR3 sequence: CASSFRGDEQFF. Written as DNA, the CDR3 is TGTGCCAGCAGCTTCCGGGGCGATGAGCAGTTCTTC. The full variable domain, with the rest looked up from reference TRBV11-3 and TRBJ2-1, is EAGVVQSPRYKIIEKKQPVAFWCNPISGHNTLYWYLQNLGQGPELLIRYENEEAVDDSQLPKDRFSAERLKGVDSTLKIQPAELGDSAVYLCASSFRGDEQFFGPGTRLTVL.

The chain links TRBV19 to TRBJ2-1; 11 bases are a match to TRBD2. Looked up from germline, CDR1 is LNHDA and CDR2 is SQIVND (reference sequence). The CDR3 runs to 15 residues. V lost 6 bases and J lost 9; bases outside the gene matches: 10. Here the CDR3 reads CASSPGLAGTVEQFF. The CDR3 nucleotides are TGTGCCAGTAGCCCCGGACTAGCGGGCACCGTTGAGCAGTTCTTC.

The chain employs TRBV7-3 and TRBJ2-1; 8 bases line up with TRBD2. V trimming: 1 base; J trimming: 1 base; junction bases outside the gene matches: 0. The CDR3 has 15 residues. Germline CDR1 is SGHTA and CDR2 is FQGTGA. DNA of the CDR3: TGTGCCAGCAGCTTAAGCGGGAGGTCCTACAATGAGCAGTTCTTC. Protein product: CASSLSGRSYNEQFF.

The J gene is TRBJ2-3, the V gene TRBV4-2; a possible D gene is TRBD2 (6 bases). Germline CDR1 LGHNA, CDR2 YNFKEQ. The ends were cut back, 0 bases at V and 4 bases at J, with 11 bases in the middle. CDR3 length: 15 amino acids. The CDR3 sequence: CASSQEGREADTQYF. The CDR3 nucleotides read TGTGCCAGCAGCCAAGAGGGAAGGGAGGCAGATACGCAGTATTTT.

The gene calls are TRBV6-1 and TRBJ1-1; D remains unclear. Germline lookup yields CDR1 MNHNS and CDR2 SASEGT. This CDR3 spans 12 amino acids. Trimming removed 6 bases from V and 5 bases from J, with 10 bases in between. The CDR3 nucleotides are TGTGCCAGCAGGGTAAGGTCGACTGAAGCTTTCTTT. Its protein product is CASRVRSTEAFF.

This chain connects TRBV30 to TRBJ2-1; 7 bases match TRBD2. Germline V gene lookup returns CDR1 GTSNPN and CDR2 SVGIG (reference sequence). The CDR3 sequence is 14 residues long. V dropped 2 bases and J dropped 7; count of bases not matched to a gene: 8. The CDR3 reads CAWSTGRVLNEQFF. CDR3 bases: TGTGCCTGGAGTACTGGGAGGGTGTTGAATGAGCAGTTCTTC.

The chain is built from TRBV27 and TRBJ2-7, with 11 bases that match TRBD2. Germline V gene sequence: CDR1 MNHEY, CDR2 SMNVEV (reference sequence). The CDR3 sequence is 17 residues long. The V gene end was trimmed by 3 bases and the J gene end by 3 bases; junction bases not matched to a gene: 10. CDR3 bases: TGTGCCAGCAGTTTTTCAACTAGCGGGGGAGCCCTCTACGAGCAGTACTTC. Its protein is CASSFSTSGGALYEQYF.

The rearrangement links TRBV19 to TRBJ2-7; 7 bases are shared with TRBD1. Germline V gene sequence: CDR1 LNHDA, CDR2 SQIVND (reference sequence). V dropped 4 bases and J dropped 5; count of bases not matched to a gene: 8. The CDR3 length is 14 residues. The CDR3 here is CASSTQGVDDEQYF. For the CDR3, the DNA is TGTGCCAGTAGTACCCAGGGGGTTGACGACGAGCAGTACTTC.

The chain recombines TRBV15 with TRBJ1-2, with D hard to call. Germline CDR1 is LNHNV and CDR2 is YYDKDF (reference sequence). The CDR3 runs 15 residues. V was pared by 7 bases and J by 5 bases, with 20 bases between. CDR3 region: CATNPSEHREYGYTF. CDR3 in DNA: TGTGCCACCAACCCTTCCGAACACCGAGAGTATGGCTACACCTTC.

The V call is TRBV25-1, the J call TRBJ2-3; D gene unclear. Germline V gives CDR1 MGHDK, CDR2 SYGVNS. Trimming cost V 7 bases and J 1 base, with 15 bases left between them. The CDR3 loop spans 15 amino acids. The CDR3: CASTSRSFGTDTQYF. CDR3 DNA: TGTGCCAGCACTTCCCGGTCGTTCGGCACAGATACGCAGTATTTT.